The clone carrying this T cell receptor beta chain was counted ten times or more. The antigen is unknown. Each TCR beta library was made by quantitative 5'-RACE that incorporated molecular barcodes. TCRdb reprocessed the 5' RACE reads with MiXCR, giving one entry per CDR3 protein. In the table there are over 100,000 distinct CDR3 sequences, 6% to 8.5% of which are singletons. The sample comes from a study of CD8 T cells in ankylosing spondylitis. Study-level findings and limits: Those disease-linked clones were CD8+; they were also relatively rare in peripheral blood. In ankylosing spondylitis patients, matched synovial fluid reportedly showed significant enrichment of disease-linked clones. It appeared that ankylosing spondylitis blood was characterized by a TCR beta motif of several highly homologous variants.

Germline V gene sequence: CDR1 SGHVS, CDR2 FQNEAQ. Trimming removed 5 bases from V and 0 bases from J, with 13 bases in between. The CDR3 consists of 15 residues. The sample taken for sequencing was blood, either unsorted or a sorted T cell fraction (not recorded which). The J gene is TRBJ1-1, the V gene TRBV7-8, with D hard to call. This clonotype originated in a male donor with ankylosing spondylitis or in good health (not recorded which). CDR3 coding DNA: TGTGCCAGCAGCCAAATGTCTATCATGAACACTGAAGCTTTCTTT. It specifies CASSQMSIMNTEAFF. The variable domain in full, with the rest retrieved from reference TRBV7-8 and TRBJ1-1, is GAGVSQSPRYKVAKRGQDVALRCDPISGHVSLFWYQQALGQGPEFLTYFQNEAQLDKSGLPSDRFFAERPEGSVSTLKIQRTQQEDSAVYLCASSQMSIMNTEAFFGQGTRLTVV.